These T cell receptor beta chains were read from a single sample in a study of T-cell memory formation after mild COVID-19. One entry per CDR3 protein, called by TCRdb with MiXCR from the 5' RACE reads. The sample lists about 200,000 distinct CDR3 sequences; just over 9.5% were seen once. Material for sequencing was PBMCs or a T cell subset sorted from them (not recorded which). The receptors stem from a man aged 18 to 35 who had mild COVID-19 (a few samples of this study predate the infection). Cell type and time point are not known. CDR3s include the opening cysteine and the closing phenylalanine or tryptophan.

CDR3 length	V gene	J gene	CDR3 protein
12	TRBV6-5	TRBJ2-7	CASSYPPYEQYF
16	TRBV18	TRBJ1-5	CASSPNQGSGNQPQHF
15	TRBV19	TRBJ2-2	CASSIENQNTGELFF
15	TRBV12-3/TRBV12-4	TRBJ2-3	CASSSTPLPTDTQYF
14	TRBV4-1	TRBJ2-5	CASSPGGGKETQYF
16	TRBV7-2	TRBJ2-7	CASSLEGAGLRYEQYF
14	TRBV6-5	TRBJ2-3	CASSRTGTGDTQYF
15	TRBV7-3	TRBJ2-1	CASSLMTGGYNEQFF
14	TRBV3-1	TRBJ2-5	CASSQAGKGETRYF
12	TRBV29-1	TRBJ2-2	CSVERRNRELFF
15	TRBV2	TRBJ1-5	CASHPGTGGNQPQHF
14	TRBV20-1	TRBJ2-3	CSAPNRDSTDTQYF
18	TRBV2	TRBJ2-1	CASSGASGPGSSYNEQFF
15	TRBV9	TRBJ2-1	CASSVTGEPYNEQFF
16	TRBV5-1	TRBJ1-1	CASSLAPTDLGTEAFF
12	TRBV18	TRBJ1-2	CASSPPGSGYTF
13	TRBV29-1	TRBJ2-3	CSVEMGGTDTQYF
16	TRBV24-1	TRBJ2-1	CATSDSRGDSYNEQFF
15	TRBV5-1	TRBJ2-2	CASSLAGAHTGELFF
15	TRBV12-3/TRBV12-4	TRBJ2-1	CASSLAPSLGGEQFF
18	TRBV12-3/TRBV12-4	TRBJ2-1	CASSHSTLLASIYNEQFF
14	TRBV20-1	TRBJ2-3	CSARSSGGADTQYF
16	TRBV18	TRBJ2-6	CASSPPRSSGANVLTF
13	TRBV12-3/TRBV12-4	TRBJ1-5	CASRPNAARAQHF
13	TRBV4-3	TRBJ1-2	CASSQDPGSGYTF
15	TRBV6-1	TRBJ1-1	CASDWTGHGDTEAFF
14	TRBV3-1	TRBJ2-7	CASSQGPLLYEQYF
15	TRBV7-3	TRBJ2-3	CASSFAGLLSSTQYF
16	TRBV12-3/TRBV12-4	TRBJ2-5	CASSSGTSGWIETQYF
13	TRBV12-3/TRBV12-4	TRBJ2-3	CATSDHSTDTQYF
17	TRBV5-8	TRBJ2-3	CASSPMGGIPGTDTQYF
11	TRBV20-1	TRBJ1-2	CSAREGFGYTF
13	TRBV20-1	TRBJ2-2	CSAGPPGSGELFF
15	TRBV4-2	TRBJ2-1	CASSLRRGGSNEQFF
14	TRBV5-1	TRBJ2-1	CASGPFGGTNEQFF
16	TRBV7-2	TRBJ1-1	CASSPKGGGMNTEAFF
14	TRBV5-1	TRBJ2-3	CASSTGVGTDTQYF
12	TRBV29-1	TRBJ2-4	CSVDLLGDIQYF
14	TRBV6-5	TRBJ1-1	CASSYRQENTEAFF
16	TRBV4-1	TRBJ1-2	CASSQPPGQGAGGYTF
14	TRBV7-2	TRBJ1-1	CASSLVPAPTEAFF
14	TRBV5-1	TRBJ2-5	CASRSGGDRATQYF
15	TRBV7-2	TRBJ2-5	CASSLAGSTKETQYF
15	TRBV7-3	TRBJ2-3	CASSFTSDRTDTQYF
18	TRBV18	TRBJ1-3	CASSVTGTGAFSGNTIYF
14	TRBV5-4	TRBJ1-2	CASSRVGSNYGYTF
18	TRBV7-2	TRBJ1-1	CASSLVPPRAERNTEAFF
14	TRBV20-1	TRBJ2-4	CSARDPQQGNIQYF
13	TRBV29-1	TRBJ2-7	CSAEVGRGYEQYF
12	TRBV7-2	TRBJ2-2	CASSPNTGELFF